The source of this T cell receptor beta chain is a study of blood T cell repertoires in COVID-19. As for the study in general: Researchers got acute and convalescent COVID-19 samples from the United States, Italy and Spain.

Here immunoSEQ multiplex PCR was the method, and the copy in TCRdb shows in-frame clones only, minus some. The table lists 65,000 to 95,000 clones, about nine tenths of them singletons, with roughly 2.6% in the top ten. The sample holds a few counts of this clone. V shed 2 bases and J shed 3 bases, with 12 bases lying between them. This CDR3 comprises 15 residues. Patients of the Seattle cohort, enrolled during active infection, were followed longitudinally. The sample taken for sequencing was peripheral blood. This chain links TRBV5-7 with TRBJ2-1; D uncertain. Being an ORF, TRBV5-7 has a function that is uncertain. The receptor comes from a man in his fifties with COVID-19, enrolled during active disease. The CDR3 DNA reads as TGTGCCAGCAGCTTTTCCTACGTCGACTACAATGAGCAGTTCTTC. As protein: CASSFSYVDYNEQFF.